The next 31 T cell receptor beta chains were all read from a single sample in a study of blood T cells in healthy people across ages. Primed by a sample-barcoded 5' primer and a J-beta primer mix, a second PCR proceeded for 7 to 11 cycles. MiXCR, run by TCRdb on the 5' RACE reads, gives a single entry per CDR3 protein. The sample contains roughly 1,800,000 distinct CDR3 sequences, roughly 50% of which appear only once. Sequenced sample: blood. The receptors stem from a woman in her 40s in good health.

V usage is TRBV20-1 and J usage is TRBJ2-7; TRBD2 matches at 7 bases. The CDR3 runs 13 residues. The junction had 5 bases not matched to a gene; V was cut back by 3 bases and J by 3 bases. Germline V gene lookup returns CDR1 DFQATT and CDR2 SNEGSKA (reference sequence). The CDR3 nucleotides read TGCAGTGCTAGCCGAGAGCGGGGCTACGAGCAGTACTTC. It is translated as CSASRERGYEQYF.

This clonotype has more than one count but fewer than ten. This chain connects TRBV6-2 or TRBV6-3 to TRBJ2-4; the D is unclear. The CDR3 is made up of 13 amino acids. The V and J ends lost 1 base and 7 bases respectively, with 8 bases between them. The V gene's germline CDR1 is MNHEY and CDR2 SVGEGT. CDR3 DNA sequence: TGTGCCAGCAGTTACTTTCACGGCAACATTCAGTACTTC. It is translated as CASSYFHGNIQYF.

The chain joins TRBV28 to TRBJ1-2, with D unresolved. Germline V gene data show CDR1 as MDHEN and CDR2 as SYDVKM. CDR3 length: 16 amino acids. V was clipped by 1 base and J by 3 bases, with 15 bases between them. In DNA form, the CDR3 reads TGTGCCAGCAGTTTATTCGGTCGTGGCAGCCACTATGGCTACACCTTC. Translation: CASSLFGRGSHYGYTF.

This CDR3 reads CASSPLTGRPDNEQFF. The CDR3 nucleotides read TGTGCCAGCTCACCACTGACAGGGAGGCCTGACAATGAGCAGTTCTTC. This rearrangement joins TRBV18 to TRBJ2-1; tentatively, D is TRBD1 (7 bases). The CDR3 spans 16 residues. The V gene's germline CDR1 is KGHSH and CDR2 LQKENI. Trimming took 1 base from V and 5 from J, leaving 15 bases between them.

This clonotype has just a few counts. This rearrangement joins TRBV7-2 to TRBJ2-7; D may be TRBD1 (5 bases). Germline CDR1 reads SGHTA; CDR2 reads FQGNSA. The CDR3 sequence is 15 residues long. Trimming removed 5 bases from V and 2 bases from J, with 16 bases in between. CDR3 nucleotides: TGTGCCAGCAGCCCGACCCTGGCCAGGGCCTACGAGCAGTACTTC. Translated: CASSPTLARAYEQYF.

The chain links TRBV11-2 to TRBJ2-5, with 9 bases aligning to TRBD1. This CDR3 has 15 amino acids. Trimming cost V 3 bases and J 11 bases; bases outside gene matches: 13. Germline assignment: CDR1 SGHAT and CDR2 FQNNGV. The CDR3 DNA reads TGTGCCAGCAGCTTCCCGGGACAGGGCGTGAGGGAGCAGTACTTC. Translation: CASSFPGQGVREQYF.

This clonotype appeared a few times. The chain couples TRBV4-3 to TRBJ2-7; 9 nucleotides match TRBD1. The tail of the sequence fits TRBJ2-5 better, so the J call may be wrong. The CDR3 length is 14 residues. The V gene's germline CDR1 is LGHNA and CDR2 YSLEER. CDR3 sequence reads: CASSQTGGRETQYF. The CDR3 bases are TGCGCCAGCAGCCAAACAGGGGGCAGGGAGACCCAGTACTTC.

Only a few counts were recorded for this clonotype. The chain links TRBV27 to TRBJ2-4; tentative D call: TRBD1 (5 bases). This CDR3 has 14 residues. V was cut by 6 bases and J by 2 bases, with 11 bases left in between. CDR1 is MNHEY and CDR2 is SMNVEV in the germline V gene (reference sequence). The CDR3 sequence: CASRARGTKNIQYF. The CDR3 DNA sequence: TGTGCCAGCAGAGCAAGGGGTACCAAAAACATTCAGTACTTC.

In DNA, the CDR3 is TGTGCCAGCAGGGATCTTAGACAGGGTCGTGAGACCCAGTACTTC. Protein product: CASRDLRQGRETQYF. The chain combines TRBV28 with TRBJ2-5; TRBD1 agrees at 7 bases. The CDR3 extends over 15 amino acids. Losses at the gene ends were 6 bases for V and 5 bases for J; bases not matched to a gene: 12. CDR1 and CDR2 from the germline V gene are MDHEN and SYDVKM. Based on the CDR3 plus reference TRBV28 and TRBJ2-5, the full variable domain is DVKVTQSSRYLVKRTGEKVFLECVQDMDHENMFWYRQDPGLGLRLIYFSYDVKMKEKGDIPEGYSVSREKKERFSLILESASTNQTSMYLCASRDLRQGRETQYFGPGTRLLVL.

The chain uses TRBV20-1 and TRBJ2-5, with a possible D match to TRBD1 (7 bases). The V end was cut by 7 bases, the J end by 8 bases, with 17 bases between. This CDR3 region has 12 residues. Germline-derived CDR1 and CDR2 are DFQATT and SNEGSKA (reference sequence). The CDR3 nucleotides read TGCAGTGTTGACGACAGGGCGGGAACCCAGTACTTC. It yields the protein CSVDDRAGTQYF.

The chain links TRBV9 to TRBJ2-7; 7 bases fit TRBD1. The ends lost 3 bases at V and 6 bases at J; junction bases unmatched: 12. CDR3 length equals 15 residues. Germline CDR1 SGDLS, CDR2 YYNGEE. The CDR3 coding sequence is TGTGCCAGCAGCGGGTCGACAGGGACAACGCGCGAGCAGTACTTC. Its protein is CASSGSTGTTREQYF.

The rearrangement joins TRBV7-2 to TRBJ1-4; possible D gene TRBD1, 6 bases. The CDR3 has 15 amino acids. Between the trimmed V and J ends, which lost 5 bases and 7 bases, there was a span of 17 bases. CDR1 and CDR2 from the germline V gene are SGHTA and FQGNSA. The CDR3 protein is CASSPPGQRGEKLFF. DNA for the CDR3: TGTGCCAGCAGCCCGCCGGGACAAAGGGGTGAAAAACTGTTTTTT.

This clonotype has a handful of counts. V and J are TRBV5-1 and TRBJ2-5, with D possibly being TRBD1 (5 bases). V was trimmed by 0 bases and J by 4 bases, leaving 10 bases between them. The CDR3 totals 14 residues. Germline V gene data show CDR1 as SGHRS and CDR2 as YFSETQ. The CDR3 protein is CASSLGQIGETQYF. In nucleotides, the CDR3 is TGCGCCAGCAGCTTGGGACAGATCGGAGAGACCCAGTACTTC.

The V gene is TRBV20-1, the J gene TRBJ2-4; D is unclear. Germline CDR1 and CDR2: DFQATT and SNEGSKA (reference sequence). V was pared by 3 bases and J by 2 bases, with 8 bases between. The CDR3 contains 13 residues. The CDR3 DNA is TGCAGTGCTAGCTGGGTACCCAAAAACATTCAGTACTTC. It specifies CSASWVPKNIQYF.

This clonotype was seen a handful of times. This sequence joins TRBV2 and TRBJ2-5; D is possibly TRBD2 (5 bases). In germline, CDR1 is SNHLY, CDR2 FYNNEI. This CDR3 is 15 amino acids long. V dropped 5 bases and J dropped 4 bases, with 17 bases sitting between them. CDR3 DNA sequence: TGTGCCAGCAGTCAACTAGAATCTCTAAGAGAGACCCAGTACTTC. Translation: CASSQLESLRETQYF.

This clonotype was recorded only once. V usage is TRBV6-1 and J usage is TRBJ1-4; D gene ambiguous. Per the germline V gene, CDR1 is MNHNS and CDR2 is SASEGT. V was pared by 3 bases and J by 1 base, with 15 bases between. This CDR3 has 17 residues. DNA of the CDR3: TGTGCCAGCAGTGATCTCCCCCCAACAAGAACTAATGAAAAACTGTTTTTT. It yields the protein CASSDLPPTRTNEKLFF.

The sample holds a few counts of this clonotype. The J gene is TRBJ1-2, the V gene TRBV7-9; TRBD1 might be the D (5 bases). The CDR3 runs 15 residues. V lost 1 base and J lost 1, with 10 bases in between. The germline gives CDR1 SEHNR, CDR2 FQNEAQ (reference sequence). CDR3 in amino acids: CASSLETEYNYGYTF. The CDR3 nucleotides read TGTGCCAGCAGCTTAGAGACAGAGTATAACTATGGCTACACCTTC.

This sequence joins TRBV5-1 and TRBJ2-1; the D gene is possibly TRBD2 (6 bases). Trimming took off 7 bases at V and 5 bases at J, with 19 bases between the two ends. Germline V gene lookup returns CDR1 SGHRS and CDR2 YFSETQ. This CDR3 is built from 15 residues. The CDR3 DNA follows: TGCGCCAGCGGCCCTGGAGGGGTAGGGAACAATGAGCAGTTCTTC. Translating gives CASGPGGVGNNEQFF.

V and J are TRBV12-3 or TRBV12-4 and TRBJ2-5; no clear D gene. The CDR3 extends over 15 amino acids. V was shortened by 6 bases and J by 4 bases, with 18 bases between the two germline ends. The CDR3 sequence is CASSSFERVGETQYF. The CDR3 DNA sequence: TGTGCCAGCAGCTCGTTTGAAAGGGTGGGAGAGACCCAGTACTTC.

The CDR3 sequence: CASSYRPRTRASTDTQYF. CDR3 DNA: TGTGCCAGCAGTTACAGGCCTCGGACGCGGGCTAGCACAGATACGCAGTATTTT. The V call is TRBV6-2 or TRBV6-3, the J call TRBJ2-3; D is perhaps TRBD2 (5 bases). Deletions cut 2 bases from V and 0 bases from J, with 18 bases between. This CDR3 has 18 residues. Germline assignment: CDR1 MNHEY and CDR2 SVGEGT.

J is TRBJ2-5 and V is TRBV6-6; tentatively, D is TRBD1 (5 bases). Trimming took off 5 bases at V and 2 bases at J, with 18 bases between the two ends. The V gene's germline CDR1 is MNHNY and CDR2 SVGAGI (reference sequence). The CDR3 has 16 residues. The CDR3 DNA follows: TGTGCCAGCAGTCCTCTGGTTGGGGCCGTACAAGAGACCCAGTACTTC. This encodes CASSPLVGAVQETQYF.

The gene calls are TRBV10-3 and TRBJ2-4; unclear D gene. The J call may be in error: the DNA end matches TRBJ2-5 better. CDR1 is ENHRY and CDR2 is SYGVKD in the germline V gene. There are 13 residues in the CDR3. DNA of the CDR3: TGTGCCATCAGTGAGAATTTTCCAGGGACCCAGTACTTC. This gives the protein CAISENFPGTQYF.

This clonotype has just a few counts. The CDR3 DNA reads TGTGCCAGCAGCTTATCGGTCCCCAGTCTTAACTATGGCTACACCTTC. Its translation is CASSLSVPSLNYGYTF. The chain combines TRBV7-2 with TRBJ1-2, with D unclear. The V and J ends lost 2 bases and 1 base respectively, with 14 bases between them. The germline V gene has CDR1 SGHTA and CDR2 FQGNSA. CDR3 size: 16 residues.

This chain joins TRBV5-1 and TRBJ2-1; TRBD1 is a possible D gene (6 bases). CDR3 length equals 15 residues. CDR1 is SGHRS, CDR2 YFSETQ, per germline. The germline V and J ends were trimmed by 2 bases and 5 bases, with 14 bases remaining between them. CDR3: CASSFMQGNNNEQFF. In DNA form, the CDR3 reads TGCGCCAGCAGCTTCATGCAGGGGAACAACAATGAGCAGTTCTTC.

This clonotype showed up just a few times. This chain joins TRBV10-3 and TRBJ2-3, with 10 bases lining up with TRBD1. Trimming removed 2 bases from V and 5 bases from J; junction bases left unmatched: 7. The length of the CDR3 is 16 residues. CDR1 is ENHRY, CDR2 SYGVKD, per germline. The CDR3 loop is CAISEPGTGARDTQYF. The CDR3 DNA follows: TGTGCCATCAGTGAGCCCGGGACAGGGGCGAGAGATACGCAGTATTTT.

The V gene is TRBV4-1, the J gene TRBJ1-6; D may be TRBD1 (5 bases). The V end was cut by 1 base, the J end by 7 bases, with 23 bases between. Germline CDR1 reads MGHRA; CDR2 reads YSYEKL. CDR3 length: 19 amino acids. CDR3 residues: CASSQVTTGRDPLNSPLHF. CDR3 bases: TGCGCCAGCAGCCAAGTTACGACGGGACGGGACCCCCTAAATTCACCCCTCCACTTT.

The chain links TRBV7-9 to TRBJ2-3, with D possibly matching TRBD1 (6 bases). This CDR3 spans 16 amino acids. CDR1 and CDR2 (germline): SEHNR, FQNEAQ (reference sequence). The V end lost 2 bases, the J end lost 3 bases, and 15 bases lay between the germline ends. Here the CDR3 DNA reads TGTGCCAGCAGCTTACTGGCAGGGGTTATTACAGATACGCAGTATTTT. Protein sequence: CASSLLAGVITDTQYF.

CDR3 DNA: TGTGCCACCTCAGCCATGCGGGGGGCACCTAGACGGGGCAGTGAGCAGTTCTTC. Its protein product is CATSAMRGAPRRGSEQFF. The genes are TRBV11-2 and TRBJ2-1; 8 nucleotides agree with TRBD2. Looked up from germline, CDR1 is SGHAT and CDR2 is FQNNGV. This CDR3 is built from 18 residues. V shed 10 bases and J 9 bases; nucleotides not matched to a gene: 26.

This clonotype has just one count. V gene TRBV3-1 combines with J gene TRBJ2-1, with D perhaps matching TRBD2 (6 bases). V shed 6 bases and J shed 9 bases, with 21 bases lying between them. The CDR3 extends over 15 amino acids. Germline V gene data show CDR1 as LGHDT and CDR2 as YNNKEL (reference sequence). CDR3 coding DNA: TGTGCCAGCAGATCCTCGGGACTGGCCCGGGGTGAGCAGTTCTTC. Translating gives CASRSSGLARGEQFF.

The chain joins TRBV5-1 to TRBJ2-1; D unclear. Germline V gene lookup returns CDR1 SGHRS and CDR2 YFSETQ. V lost 2 bases, J lost 4 bases, and 7 bases lay in between. This CDR3 is 13 amino acids long. The CDR3 DNA follows: TGCGCCAGCAGCTTTGTACGATACAATGAGCAGTTCTTC. As protein: CASSFVRYNEQFF.

The chain joins TRBV20-1 to TRBJ2-1; possible D gene TRBD1, 5 bases. In germline, CDR1 is DFQATT, CDR2 SNEGSKA (reference sequence). V was shortened by 5 bases and J by 7 bases, with 12 bases between the two germline ends. CDR3 length equals 12 residues. This CDR3 reads CSAAQRGNEQFF. CDR3 in DNA: TGCAGTGCTGCGCAAAGGGGAAATGAGCAGTTCTTC.